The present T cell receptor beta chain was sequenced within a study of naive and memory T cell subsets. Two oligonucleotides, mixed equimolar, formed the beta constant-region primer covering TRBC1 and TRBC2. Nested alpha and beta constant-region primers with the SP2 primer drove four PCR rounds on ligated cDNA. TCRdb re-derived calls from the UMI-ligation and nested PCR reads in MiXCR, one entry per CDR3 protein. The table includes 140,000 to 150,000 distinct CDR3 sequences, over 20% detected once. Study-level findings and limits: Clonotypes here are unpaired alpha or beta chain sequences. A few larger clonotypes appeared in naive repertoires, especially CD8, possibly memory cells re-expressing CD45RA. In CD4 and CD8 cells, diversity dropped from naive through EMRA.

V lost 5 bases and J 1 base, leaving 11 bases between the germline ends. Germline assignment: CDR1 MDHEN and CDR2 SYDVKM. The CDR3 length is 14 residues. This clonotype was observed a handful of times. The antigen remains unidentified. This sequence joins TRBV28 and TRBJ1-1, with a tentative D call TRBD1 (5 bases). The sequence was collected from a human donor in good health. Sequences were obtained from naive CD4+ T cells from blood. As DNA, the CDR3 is TGTGCCAGCAGTCCAGACAGCTCGAACACTGAAGCTTTCTTT. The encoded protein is CASSPDSSNTEAFF.